One and the same sample provided the 15 T cell receptor beta chains below, sequenced in a study of low-dose radiotherapy and immunotherapy resistance in tumors. Documented time point: after trial treatment. Sample treatment: LDRT plus nivolumab, ipilimumab, low-dose cyclophosphamide and aspirin (RACIN trial). Gene-specific TRAV and TRBV primers were used for first-strand cDNA, covering alpha and beta chains. With a constant-region primer and a V-primer adapter, TCRs were subjected to 20 PCR cycles of amplification. TCRdb re-derived calls from the reads in MiXCR, one entry per CDR3 protein. The data show about 100,000 distinct CDR3 sequences, 20% to 25% seen once. This specimen consisted of PBMCs, obtained after low-dose radiotherapy plus immunotherapy. Receptors were obtained from a male donor with prostate cancer.

At least ten counts were recorded for this clonotype. As DNA, the CDR3 is TGTGCCAGCAGCCCTATACGGACAGGGGGAAGTACCTACGAGCAGTACTTC. It encodes CASSPIRTGGSTYEQYF. The rearrangement links TRBV11-2 to TRBJ2-7, with TRBD1 identical over 10 bases. The CDR3 has 17 amino acids. CDR1 and CDR2 from the germline V gene are SGHAT and FQNNGV. Germline trimming cut 5 bases from V and 2 bases from J; bases unmatched to any gene: 12.

This clonotype was seen ten or more times. J is TRBJ2-7 and V is TRBV14; D is uncertain. Germline CDR1 is SGHDN and CDR2 is FVKESK. The CDR3 has 13 amino acids. The V end lost 6 bases, the J end lost 2 bases, and 11 bases lay between the germline ends. CDR3 coding DNA: TGTGCCAGCAGACCCGGTAGGACCTACGAGCAGTACTTC. It encodes CASRPGRTYEQYF.

In this sample, this clonotype turned up many times. The chain uses TRBV5-1 and TRBJ2-6; D remains ambiguous. V lost 7 bases, J lost 0 bases, and 14 bases lay in between. Germline lookup yields CDR1 SGHRS and CDR2 YFSETQ. The CDR3 is 16 residues long. CDR3 residues: CASSKVLDSGANVLTF. The CDR3 nucleotides are TGCGCCAGCTCAAAGGTCCTAGACTCTGGGGCCAACGTCCTGACTTTC.

This clonotype was seen at least ten times. The chain employs TRBV4-1 and TRBJ2-1; 14 positions agree with TRBD2. Germline loops: CDR1 MGHRA, CDR2 YSYEKL. The CDR3 extends over 23 amino acids. V dropped 0 bases and J dropped 8; count of bases not matched to a gene: 24. CDR3 residues: CASSQDGTVNRLAGGGVFDEQFF. The DNA of the CDR3 is TGCGCCAGCAGCCAAGACGGGACAGTGAATCGACTAGCGGGAGGGGGGGTTTTCGATGAGCAGTTCTTC.

This clonotype was seen ten or more times. The V and J genes are TRBV6-1 and TRBJ1-5, with TRBD1 matching over 11 bases. J was trimmed by 8 bases and V by 6 bases; bases with no gene match: 15. The length of the CDR3 is 17 residues. Germline V lookup: CDR1 MNHNS, CDR2 SASEGT. DNA of the CDR3: TGTGCCAGCAGAACCGTTGGGACAGGGGGAGGTATGAAGCCCCAGCATTTT. Translated, it gives CASRTVGTGGGMKPQHF.

This clonotype was seen repeatedly, ten times or more. The chain recombines TRBV20-1 with TRBJ2-2, with TRBD2 matching over 10 bases. The CDR3 is made up of 16 amino acids. V was pared by 3 bases and J by 7 bases, with 11 bases of the junction left unmatched. Germline CDR1 reads DFQATT; CDR2 reads SNEGSKA (reference sequence). The CDR3 DNA is TGCAGTGCTAGCCCAAACAGCGGGGGGGCAAACGGGGAGCTGTTTTTT. Translation: CSASPNSGGANGELFF.

This clonotype occurred many times. This chain uses TRBV5-6 with TRBJ2-3, with D perhaps TRBD2 (6 bases). Deletions cut 1 base from V and 2 bases from J, with 11 bases between. Germline CDR1 SGHDT, CDR2 YYEEEE. This CDR3 has 15 amino acids. DNA of the CDR3: TGTGCCAGCAGCTTGAGGCGGGGAACCACAGATACGCAGTATTTT. Translation gives CASSLRRGTTDTQYF. The full variable domain, rest sourced from reference TRBV5-6 and TRBJ2-3, is DAGVTQSPTHLIKTRGQQVTLRCSPKSGHDTVSWYQQALGQGPQFIFQYYEEEERQRGNFPDRFSGHQFPNYSSELNVNALLLGDSALYLCASSLRRGTTDTQYFGPGTRLTVL.

At least ten counts were recorded for this clonotype. V usage is TRBV2 and J usage is TRBJ2-6; 7 bases are a match to TRBD2. Germline-derived CDR1 and CDR2 are SNHLY and FYNNEI. This CDR3 has 17 amino acids. The J segment lost 2 bases and the V segment lost 2 bases, leaving 6 bases of the junction unmatched. The CDR3 DNA follows: TGTGCCAGCAGTGAACGGATTCGGGGGGCTGGGGCCAACGTCCTGACTTTC. It yields the protein CASSERIRGAGANVLTF.

This clonotype was counted ten times or more. The chain carries TRBV6-6 and TRBJ1-3; D is undetermined. Germline V gene lookup returns CDR1 MNHNY and CDR2 SVGAGI (reference sequence). The CDR3 spans 17 residues. The V end lost 0 bases, the J end lost 7 bases, and 19 bases lay between the germline ends. CDR3 sequence reads: CASSYSVTSPKGNTIYF. CDR3 in DNA: TGTGCCAGCAGTTACTCCGTAACAAGTCCCAAAGGGAACACCATATATTTT.

This sequence joins TRBV7-2 and TRBJ2-5, with D uncertain. Looked up from germline, CDR1 is SGHTA and CDR2 is FQGNSA. The V end lost 4 bases, the J end lost 7 bases, and 16 bases lay between the germline ends. This CDR3 has 14 residues. The CDR3 is CASSSPGIPGTQYF. CDR3 nucleotides: TGTGCCAGCAGCTCCCCTGGGATACCAGGGACCCAGTACTTC.

This clonotype has a count of ten or more. This sequence joins TRBV7-9 and TRBJ2-1; tentative D call: TRBD1 (5 bases). V lost 3 bases, J lost 9 bases, and 12 bases lay in between. Per germline, CDR1 SEHNR and CDR2 FQNEAQ (reference sequence). The CDR3 has 13 amino acids. This CDR3 reads CASSFTGSFEQFF. CDR3 sequence (DNA): TGTGCCAGCAGCTTTACAGGAAGCTTTGAGCAGTTCTTC.

This clonotype was counted at least ten times. This chain links TRBV12-5 with TRBJ2-3; TRBD1 matches at 10 bases. Germline CDR1 LGHNT, CDR2 FRNRAP. J gave up 3 bases and V 4 bases, and 10 bases lay outside the gene matches. CDR3 length: 17 residues. CDR3 nucleotide sequence: TGTGCTAGTGGTTACATCACCGGGACAGGGGTGACAGATACGCAGTATTTT. Translation gives CASGYITGTGVTDTQYF.

A note on this clonotype: This likely came from a read error, as a far larger clone is one base away. This chain joins TRBV12-3 or TRBV12-4 and TRBJ2-1; D is unresolved. This CDR3 spans 13 amino acids. Deletions cut 4 bases from V and 10 bases from J, with 14 bases between. As DNA, the CDR3 is TGTGCCAGCAGTTCGGACCTGACCTACGAGCAGTTCTTC. It translates to CASSSDLTYEQFF.

Many counts were recorded for this clonotype. A much larger clone lies one base from this, so it may be a read error. V gene TRBV7-3 combines with J gene TRBJ2-1; 11 bases match TRBD2. The germline V gene has CDR1 SGHTA and CDR2 FQGTGA. The CDR3 extends over 14 amino acids. V dropped 3 bases and J dropped 6; count of bases not matched to a gene: 1. Here the CDR3 reads CASSFGTSGNEQFF. The DNA for the CDR3 is TGTGCCAGCAGCTTCGGGACTAGCGGCAATGAGCAGTTCTTC.

This clonotype appeared many times. The chain combines TRBV7-2 with TRBJ2-3; D is perhaps TRBD2 (7 bases). Germline CDR1 SGHTA, CDR2 FQGNSA. This CDR3 is 15 amino acids long. V lost 4 bases and J 2 bases, leaving 13 bases between the germline ends. The CDR3 here is CASSWGGPDTDTQYF. CDR3 bases: TGTGCCAGCAGCTGGGGGGGCCCTGACACAGATACGCAGTATTTT.